One sample yielded the 17 T cell receptor beta chains listed below, sequenced in a study of T cells in Graves' hyperthyroidism and ophthalmopathy. TCR beta CDR3 regions were amplified from RNA. When the TCR CDR3 underwent first-round RT-PCR, the HTBI primer set was used. TCRdb re-called the multiplex PCR reads with MiXCR, one entry per CDR3 protein. The sample records fewer than 700,000 distinct CDR3 sequences, 15% to 20% being singletons. The sequenced sample was blood. The receptors stem from a woman under 30 with Graves' ophthalmopathy.

Only a few counts were recorded for this clonotype. This chain joins TRBV6-2 or TRBV6-3 and TRBJ2-6, with D unresolved. The germline V gene encodes CDR1 MNHEY and CDR2 SVGEGT. The germline V and J ends were trimmed by 5 bases and 4 bases, with 9 bases remaining between them. This CDR3 is built from 14 residues. CDR3 protein: CASSNLAGANVLTF. CDR3 DNA sequence: TGTGCCAGCAGTAACTTGGCGGGGGCCAACGTCCTGACTTTC.

This clonotype was seen a few times. The chain employs TRBV4-1 and TRBJ1-1; D gene uncertain. Germline-derived CDR1 and CDR2 are MGHRA and YSYEKL. The CDR3 consists of 14 residues. V dropped 1 base and J dropped 4 bases, with 10 bases sitting between them. The CDR3: CASSQGSAVTEAFF. CDR3 in DNA: TGCGCCAGCAGCCAAGGCAGCGCAGTCACTGAAGCTTTCTTT.

The genes are TRBV27 and TRBJ2-2; D might be TRBD2 (5 bases). This CDR3 spans 16 amino acids. V gave up 4 bases and J gave up 3 bases, with 15 bases separating them. CDR1 MNHEY and CDR2 SMNVEV come from the germline V gene (reference sequence). The CDR3 loop is CASSSKPGTYTGELFF. The CDR3 DNA follows: TGTGCCAGCAGTTCCAAACCGGGAACCTACACCGGGGAGCTGTTTTTT.

This clonotype was seen ten or more times. V gene TRBV3-1 combines with J gene TRBJ1-6; perhaps TRBD1 as D (5 bases). Between the trimmed V and J ends, which lost 0 bases and 2 bases, there was a span of 14 bases. This CDR3 has 18 residues. Germline V gene sequence: CDR1 LGHDT, CDR2 YNNKEL (reference sequence). CDR3 nucleotides: TGTGCCAGCAGCCAAGATTGGGCAGGGTCGGCCTATAATTCACCCCTCCACTTT. Its protein product is CASSQDWAGSAYNSPLHF. The full variable domain, its missing parts supplied by reference TRBV3-1 and TRBJ1-6, is DTAVSQTPKYLVTQMGNDKSIKCEQNLGHDTMYWYKQDSKKFLKIMFSYNNKELIINETVPNRFSPKSPDKAHLNLHINSLELGDSAVYFCASSQDWAGSAYNSPLHFGNGTRLTVT.

To note about this clonotype: One end of the junction varies from germline; a read error may be responsible. The genes are TRBV6-1 and TRBJ2-1; 8 nucleotides agree with TRBD2. The CDR3 has 17 residues. CDR1 is MNHNS and CDR2 is SASEGT in the germline V gene. CDR3 in DNA: TGTGCCAGCAGTGAAGCAGAGCGGGGGTGGGGCTACAATGGGCAGTTCTTC. Protein sequence: CASSEAERGWGYNGQFF.

About this clonotype: A much larger clonotype is one base distant, so this may be a read error. This chain connects TRBV6-6 to TRBJ1-1; a weak D match, TRBD1 (6 bases). The CDR3 is made up of 15 amino acids. Germline assignment: CDR1 MNHNY and CDR2 SVGAGI (reference sequence). CDR3 sequence: CASSYSQGRNAEAFF. DNA of the CDR3: TGTGCCAGCAGTTACTCTCAGGGGAGGAACGCTGAAGCTTTCTTT.

The V and J genes are TRBV7-9 and TRBJ2-3; 10 bases agree with TRBD1. Germline lookup yields CDR1 SEHNR and CDR2 FQNEAQ (reference sequence). This CDR3 region has 15 residues. V shed 3 bases, J shed 7 bases, and the junction held 7 bases outside the gene matches. CDR3 bases: TGTGCCAGCAGCTTTCCGGGACAGGGGATTAATACGCAGTATTTT. It encodes CASSFPGQGINTQYF.

This clonotype appeared many times. V is TRBV27 and J is TRBJ1-5; the D is unclear. CDR1 MNHEY and CDR2 SMNVEV come from the germline V gene (reference sequence). V lost 3 bases and J 0 bases, leaving 3 bases between the germline ends. The length of the CDR3 is 13 residues. For the CDR3, the DNA is TGTGCCAGCAGTTTCCGTAGCAATCAGCCCCAGCATTTT. It yields the protein CASSFRSNQPQHF.

This sequence joins TRBV5-6 and TRBJ1-2, with D possibly being TRBD1 (5 bases). The CDR3 has 13 residues. The V gene lost 2 bases and the J gene lost 5 bases, with 10 bases spanning the gap. Germline CDR1 SGHDT, CDR2 YYEEEE. CDR3 sequence: CASSFREGYGYTF. The CDR3 DNA sequence: TGTGCCAGCAGCTTCAGGGAAGGATATGGCTACACCTTC.

The rearrangement uses TRBV6-1 and TRBJ2-7; D may be TRBD2 (6 bases). The CDR3 has 15 residues. V was pared by 3 bases and J by 7 bases, with 19 bases between. Germline CDR1 reads MNHNS; CDR2 reads SASEGT. Written as DNA, the CDR3 is TGTGCCAGCAGTGAGTCCCGCGGGAACTCGTGGGAGCAGTACTTC. Translating it yields CASSESRGNSWEQYF.

Remarks on this clonotype: A much larger clone lies a single base off, so this may be a read error. The rearrangement joins TRBV12-3 or TRBV12-4 to TRBJ2-4; perhaps TRBD2 as D (7 bases). The CDR3 consists of 15 residues. The CDR3 bases are TGTGCCAGCAGCTTAGGGGGGGGCGTGACAAACATTCAGTACTTC. This translates into CASSLGGGVTNIQYF.

The table lists this clonotype with many counts. This chain connects TRBV28 to TRBJ2-7, with TRBD2 matching 12 bases. The V segment lost 4 bases and the J segment 1 base; nucleotides outside the gene matches: 5. The CDR3 has 16 amino acids. The germline CDR1 and CDR2 sequences are MDHEN and SYDVKM. Here the CDR3 DNA reads TGTGCCAGCAGTTCCGGACTAGCGGGATATTCCTACGAGCAGTACTTC. Translating gives CASSSGLAGYSYEQYF.

At least ten counts were recorded for this clonotype. The CDR3 coding sequence is TGTGCCATCAGTAACTCTCCGGGCTCCGTCCGCGAGACCCAGTACTTC. Residues: CAISNSPGSVRETQYF. This chain joins TRBV10-3 and TRBJ2-5; D ambiguous. The V and J ends lost 5 bases and 5 bases respectively, with 21 bases between them. CDR1 and CDR2 from the germline V gene are ENHRY and SYGVKD. The CDR3 is made up of 16 amino acids.

In its sample, this clonotype was seen many times. The CDR3 bases are TGTGCCAGCAGTTCCAGCGGGGGGGCAGATACGCAGTATTTT. Its translation is CASSSSGGADTQYF. V gene TRBV6-4 combines with J gene TRBJ2-3; 10 positions match TRBD2. The CDR3 covers 14 residues. Germline trimming cut 5 bases from V and 4 bases from J; bases unmatched to any gene: 3. CDR1 is MRHNA, CDR2 SNTAGT, per germline.

There are many counts of this clonotype. The V and J genes are TRBV30 and TRBJ2-3; D is possibly TRBD1 (6 bases). This CDR3 is 13 amino acids long. CDR1 GTSNPN and CDR2 SVGIG come from the germline V gene (reference sequence). The ends were cut back, 5 bases at V and 0 bases at J, with 9 bases in the middle. The CDR3 here is CAWGQTSTDTQYF. CDR3 nucleotides: TGTGCCTGGGGACAGACTAGCACAGATACGCAGTATTTT.

In this sample, this clonotype turned up many times. This is likely a read error, given that the CDR3 carries no conserved phenylalanine or tryptophan at its end. The V gene is TRBV11-2, the J gene TRBJ1-1; perhaps TRBD1 as D (6 bases). The CDR3 is 14 residues long. Per the germline V gene, CDR1 is SGHAT and CDR2 is FQNNGV. V lost 7 bases to trimming and J lost 0 bases, with 12 bases between them. The CDR3 bases are TGTGCCAGCATCAAGACAGGTATGAACACTGAAGCTTTCCTT. Translating it yields CASIKTGMNTEAFL.

The V call is TRBV13, the J call TRBJ1-1; D gene unclear. V lost 1 base, J lost 9 bases, and 12 bases lay in between. This CDR3 comprises 13 residues. Per the germline V gene, CDR1 is PRHDT and CDR2 is FYEKMQ (reference sequence). CDR3 amino acids: CASSLEGSSKAFF. Written as DNA, the CDR3 is TGTGCCAGCAGCTTAGAGGGCAGTTCTAAAGCTTTCTTT.